The 21 T cell receptor beta chains below were found in one sample sequenced in a study of OX40 agonist ivuxolimab in advanced cancers. The assay was immunoSEQ multiplex PCR, and TCRdb's table has in-frame clones only and misses some. This sample has 60,000 to 65,000 clones, with about 86% found just once. The sample was CD4+ or CD8+ T cells sorted from blood, taken in a trial of the OX40 agonist ivuxolimab. These receptor sequences come from an adult with an advanced solid tumor such as melanoma, head and neck, liver or kidney cancer.

This clone was counted once. V is TRBV27 and J is TRBJ2-7; a weak D match, TRBD2 (5 bases). The CDR3 length is 18 residues. Germline CDR1 reads MNHEY; CDR2 reads SMNVEV (reference sequence). V was pared by 3 bases and J by 5 bases, with 26 bases between. The CDR3 region has the DNA TGTGCCAGCAGTTTCCTATCGAGGGTCGGCCCTAGCTGGAACGAGCAGTACTTC. This sequence encodes CASSFLSRVGPSWNEQYF.

V gene TRBV18 combines with J gene TRBJ1-4, with TRBD1 matching over 8 bases. Germline assignment: CDR1 KGHSH and CDR2 LQKENI. The CDR3 runs 15 residues. With 7 bases clipped from V and 7 bases from J, the junction kept 11 bases outside the gene matches. CDR3 sequence: CASLKTADRGEKLFF. Here the CDR3 DNA reads TGTGCCAGCTTAAAAACCGCCGACAGGGGTGAAAAACTGTTTTTT.

Points on this clone: Within the sample, other DNA sequences also encode this same CDR3. V gene TRBV5-1 combines with J gene TRBJ2-7; TRBD1 is a possible D gene (5 bases). The germline V gene has CDR1 SGHRS and CDR2 YFSETQ. The CDR3 runs 12 residues. V gave up 4 bases and J gave up 6 bases, with 11 bases separating them. The DNA of the CDR3 is TGCGCCAGCAGCAGTACAGGCCCCGAGCAGTACTTC. This encodes CASSSTGPEQYF.

The chain is built from TRBV9 and TRBJ2-5; 8 bases are a match to TRBD2. The V segment lost 0 bases and the J segment 1 base; nucleotides outside the gene matches: 8. Germline lookup yields CDR1 SGDLS and CDR2 YYNGEE. CDR3 length: 17 residues. Here the CDR3 reads CASSVGDAGGLQETQYF. CDR3 coding DNA: TGTGCCAGCAGCGTAGGGGATGCGGGGGGCCTCCAAGAGACCCAGTACTTC. The full variable domain, completed using reference TRBV9 and TRBJ2-5, is DSGVTQTPKHLITATGQRVTLRCSPRSGDLSVYWYQQSLDQGLQFLIQYYNGEERAKGNILERFSAQQFPDLHSELNLSSLELGDSALYFCASSVGDAGGLQETQYFGPGTRLLVL.

The sample holds a few counts of this clone. The chain has TRBV6-6 and TRBJ2-1; D is unclear. Per the germline V gene, CDR1 is MNHNY and CDR2 is SVGAGI (reference sequence). The V end lost 11 bases, the J end lost 5 bases, and 13 bases lay between the germline ends. The CDR3 sequence is 12 residues long. CDR3 amino acids: CAGRTDNNEQFF. The CDR3 coding sequence is TGTGCCGGACGAACAGACAACAATGAGCAGTTCTTC.

The rearrangement uses TRBV5-6 and TRBJ2-3; a possible D gene is TRBD2 (5 bases). V shed 0 bases and J shed 9 bases, with 20 bases lying between them. Germline CDR1 SGHDT, CDR2 YYEEEE. The CDR3 extends over 16 amino acids. In DNA, the CDR3 is TGTGCCAGCAGCTTGGACGTTCTCGGGGTCGGGCGGACGCAGTATTTT. Translating gives CASSLDVLGVGRTQYF.

This clone came up a few times. V usage is TRBV6-1 and J usage is TRBJ1-5, with 7 bases identical to TRBD1. Trimming at V came to 4 bases and at J to 5 bases, leaving 5 bases not matched to a gene. Looked up from germline, CDR1 is MNHNS and CDR2 is SASEGT. The CDR3 totals 14 residues. CDR3 DNA: TGTGCCAGCAGTGCCACAGGGGACGATCAGCCCCAGCATTTT. This gives the protein CASSATGDDQPQHF.

The genes are TRBV28 and TRBJ2-3; 11 bases map to TRBD1. Trimming cost V 5 bases and J 2 bases; bases outside gene matches: 9. The CDR3 is 17 residues long. Germline V gives CDR1 MDHEN, CDR2 SYDVKM. The CDR3 sequence: CASSLTGQGGLTDTQYF. The CDR3 DNA reads TGTGCCAGCAGTCTAACGGGACAGGGGGGACTCACAGATACGCAGTATTTT. The variable domain in full, with the rest retrieved from reference TRBV28 and TRBJ2-3, is DVKVTQSSRYLVKRTGEKVFLECVQDMDHENMFWYRQDPGLGLRLIYFSYDVKMKEKGDIPEGYSVSREKKERFSLILESASTNQTSMYLCASSLTGQGGLTDTQYFGPGTRLTVL.

The chain is built from TRBV5-1 and TRBJ2-4; maybe TRBD1 (5 bases). Per germline, CDR1 SGHRS and CDR2 YFSETQ. The CDR3 runs to 14 residues. Deletions cut 4 bases from V and 2 bases from J, with 10 bases between. In nucleotides, the CDR3 is TGCGCCAGCAGCGAGACAGTAACCAAAAACATTCAGTACTTC. Its protein is CASSETVTKNIQYF.

V gene TRBV27 combines with J gene TRBJ1-1; 9 positions match TRBD1. V lost 7 bases, J lost 0 bases, and 15 bases stayed unmatched. Germline lookup yields CDR1 MNHEY and CDR2 SMNVEV (reference sequence). There are 18 residues in the CDR3. CDR3 sequence (DNA): TGTGCCAGCACCTCTCAGGGTGGGACAGGGTGGGTGAACACTGAAGCTTTCTTT. It translates to CASTSQGGTGWVNTEAFF.

The V gene is TRBV10-2, the J gene TRBJ1-6, with 8 bases fitting TRBD1. The CDR3 has 16 residues. Germline assignment: CDR1 WSHSY and CDR2 SAAADI. J lost 7 bases, V lost 0 bases, and 5 bases had no gene match. The CDR3, as DNA: TGCGCCAGCAGTGAGTCCGCGGGACAGGAGAATTCACCCCTCCACTTT. Amino acids: CASSESAGQENSPLHF.

The chain has TRBV29-1 and TRBJ2-1, with 13 bases lining up with TRBD2. V trimming: 2 bases; J trimming: 15 bases; junction bases outside the gene matches: 7. The CDR3 has 13 amino acids. Germline values: CDR1 SQVTM, CDR2 ANQGSEA. CDR3 nucleotides: TGCAGCGTTGAATGGACTAGCGGGAGCGGCACGTTCTTC. As protein: CSVEWTSGSGTFF.

The chain employs TRBV9 and TRBJ1-3; D gene unclear. The CDR3 contains 14 residues. Germline loops: CDR1 SGDLS, CDR2 YYNGEE. V lost 0 bases, J lost 9 bases, and 13 bases lay in between. The CDR3 bases are TGTGCCAGCAGCGTAGGAGAACGGACCGGCACCATATATTTT. Protein: CASSVGERTGTIYF.

This clone has a single count. The chain has TRBV30 and TRBJ1-2; 7 bases line up with TRBD1. Germline V gives CDR1 GTSNPN, CDR2 SVGIG (reference sequence). With 2 bases clipped from V and 2 bases from J, the junction kept 2 bases outside the gene matches. CDR3 length: 13 amino acids. Here the CDR3 DNA reads TGTGCCTGGAGTACGGGACAGAACTATGGCTACACCTTC. Amino acid sequence: CAWSTGQNYGYTF.

V and J are TRBV19 and TRBJ2-5, with 11 bases matching TRBD2. The V gene's germline CDR1 is LNHDA and CDR2 SQIVND (reference sequence). V lost 2 bases to trimming and J lost 5 bases; unmatched junction nucleotides: 4. The CDR3 length is 15 residues. The CDR3 DNA reads as TGTGCCAGTAGTATAAAGACTAGCGGGATGGAGACCCAGTACTTC. Amino acid sequence: CASSIKTSGMETQYF.

The J gene is TRBJ1-5, the V gene TRBV10-2; D call uncertain. Deletions cut 0 bases from V and 3 bases from J, with 9 bases between. The CDR3 contains 15 residues. CDR1 and CDR2 from the germline V gene are WSHSY and SAAADI. CDR3 in amino acids: CASSESNRNNQPQHF. The CDR3 DNA is TGCGCCAGCAGTGAGTCGAATAGGAACAATCAGCCCCAGCATTTT.

The chain carries TRBV9 and TRBJ1-1, with 9 bases aligning to TRBD1. The junction had 11 bases not matched to a gene; V was cut back by 1 base and J by 1 base. This CDR3 spans 18 amino acids. CDR1 and CDR2 from the germline V gene are SGDLS and YYNGEE. The CDR3 here is CASSVSDRGLRRNTEAFF. The CDR3 DNA reads TGTGCCAGCAGCGTATCCGACAGGGGGTTAAGGAGGAACACTGAAGCTTTCTTT.

The J gene is TRBJ2-7, the V gene TRBV6-1; 10 bases line up with TRBD2. Germline lookup yields CDR1 MNHNS and CDR2 SASEGT. V shed 0 bases and J 11 bases; nucleotides not matched to a gene: 10. The CDR3 contains 15 residues. In nucleotides, the CDR3 is TGTGCCAGCAGTGAAGCTCCTAGCGGGGGCGTGAGAAAGTACTTC. This codes for CASSEAPSGGVRKYF.

This clone was observed a handful of times. This chain joins TRBV18 and TRBJ1-2, with TRBD1 identical over 11 bases. The V segment lost 3 bases and the J segment 8 bases; nucleotides outside the gene matches: 14. This CDR3 region has 17 residues. Germline CDR1 and CDR2: KGHSH and LQKENI. The chain's CDR3 is CASSPDGQGAIGMGYTF. In nucleotides, the CDR3 is TGTGCCAGCTCACCGGACGGACAGGGGGCGATCGGGATGGGCTACACCTTC. Full variable domain (missing parts from reference TRBV18 and TRBJ1-2): NAGVMQNPRHLVRRRGQEARLRCSPMKGHSHVYWYRQLPEEGLKFMVYLQKENIIDESGMPKERFSAEFPKEGPSILRIQQVVRGDSAAYFCASSPDGQGAIGMGYTFGSGTRLTVV.

The chain uses TRBV29-1 and TRBJ2-1; 9 bases line up with TRBD2. Trimming at V came to 1 base and at J to 1 base, leaving 2 bases not matched to a gene. Germline CDR1 is SQVTM and CDR2 is ANQGSEA. The CDR3 extends over 15 amino acids. CDR3 in amino acids: CSVEALAGSYNEQFF. The CDR3 region has the DNA TGCAGCGTTGAAGCCCTAGCGGGGTCCTACAATGAGCAGTTCTTC.

The chain joins TRBV28 to TRBJ2-2; tentatively, D is TRBD1 or TRBD2 (5 bases each). Trimming shortened V by 4 bases and J by 4 bases, and 7 bases separated the two germline ends. Germline CDR1 MDHEN, CDR2 SYDVKM. CDR3 length: 13 residues. In nucleotides, the CDR3 is TGTGCCAGCAGTTGGGGACGCACCGGGGAGCTGTTTTTT. This gives the protein CASSWGRTGELFF.